The T cell receptor beta chain under discussion was sequenced for a study of blood T cell repertoires in COVID-19. Turning to the study itself: COVID-19 samples from acute and convalescent phases originated in the United States, Italy and Spain. From T cells, B-cell-depleted T cells, or PBMCs came the material, which was cDNA or gDNA.

Per the original methods: It was from reference gene primer amplification that nucleated cell counts were estimated. Sequenced by immunoSEQ multiplex PCR; TCRdb stores in-frame clones only, minus some. Clonal size and the V and J genes are those of that table, whereas D and trimming came from the DNA. The sample lists under 250,000 clones, around 82% occurring once. This clone was recorded a few times. CDR1 SGHAT and CDR2 FQNNGV come from the germline V gene. The CDR3 covers 14 residues. V shed 8 bases, J shed 5 bases, and the junction held 10 bases outside the gene matches. Sequencing was done on a sample of peripheral blood. V and J are TRBV11-2 and TRBJ2-7; 9 positions match TRBD1. The source of this sequence is a woman aged 40 to 50 with acute or convalescent COVID-19. CDR3 bases: TGTGCCAGCGCCCGGGACAGGGTCGCCCACGAGCAGTACTTC. This translates into CASARDRVAHEQYF.